The entry below gives a single T cell receptor beta chain sequence along with its context. This clone was found once. Its recognized antigen is unknown. Base qualities are not provided; no much larger clone lies one nucleotide away. The library was produced with the immunoSEQ multiplex PCR assay. TCRdb carries this immuneACCESS record with in-frame sequences only. Its versions omit some clonotypes, under half of them owing to an unresolved V gene in the studies checked, with the rest unexplained. Within this sample are roughly 40,000 clones, with 75% to 95% of them counted one time only. The top ten clones comprise 7.8% of the sample. CDR1 SNHLY and CDR2 FYNNEI are derived from the germline V gene. There are 15 amino acids in the CDR3, from cysteine to phenylalanine inclusive. Only the CDR3 region is kept as DNA, spanning 45 bases read in frame from base 1. V gives up 2 bases and J gives up 0 bases, and the segment between their germline ends measures 10 bases.

The entry originates in a study of T cell changes during pregnancy in multiple sclerosis (dated by TCRdb to between 2018 and 2020). Broadly, across the study: The study looked at changes in the T cell repertoire across pregnancy in women with multiple sclerosis.

The chain is encoded by TRBV2 joined to TRBJ1-1, with TRBD1 tentatively as D gene (6 bases match). The material was CD8+ T cells from peripheral blood mononuclear cells, obtained before pregnancy. The sequence came from a female donor with multiple sclerosis, enrolled in a pregnancy study. The CDR3 protein: CASSELAGVNTEAFF. The sequenced DNA is TGTGCCAGCAGTGAATTGGCAGGGGTGAACACTGAAGCTTTCTTT.